This TCR beta chain was sequenced in a study of cytomegalovirus exposure and HLA in healthy donors. Study conclusions and caveats: Per a later analysis, HLA-associated TCR beta chains showed more clonal expansion than other, equally common TCR beta chains. Prior analysis indicated that the majority of TCR beta V segments exhibited productivity approximately 87% or approximately 30% of the time. The study flagged around 160 TCR beta chains as cytomegalovirus-associated.

Primers included in the PCR were 60 Vbeta and 13 Jbeta primers. Only in-frame clones appear in the TCRdb table, and some are missing; sequencing was by immunoSEQ multiplex PCR. The sample lists over 95,000 clones, 77% seen once, with approximately 11% in the top ten. Per germline, CDR1 MNHEY and CDR2 SVGAGI. The CDR3 has 13 residues. Healthy bone marrow donors made up the donor group. Only one count was recorded for this clone. Its antigen is as yet unknown. At one end, the junction sequence differs from germline, possibly due to a read error. The sample carries other DNA sequences with the same CDR3. This TCR was sampled from a man aged 40-49 years in good health and CMV-seropositive. Sequencing was carried out using PBMCs. J is TRBJ1-6 and V is TRBV6-5; D perhaps matches TRBD1 (6 bases). The CDR3 is CASRSTGNSPLHF. In DNA form, the CDR3 reads TGTGCCAGCAGGTCCACAGGGAATTCACCTCTCCACTTT.